The entry below gives a single T cell receptor (beta chain) sequence along with its context. The antigen is not known. Here immunoSEQ multiplex PCR was the method, and the copy in TCRdb shows in-frame clones only, minus some. Among 25,000 to 35,000 clones listed, more than 85% were seen once. This sample is part of a study of neoadjuvant nivolumab and ipilimumab in lung cancer. The overall study: Nivolumab 3 mg/kg was given days 1, 15 and 29, plus ipilimumab 1 mg/kg day 1 in combination.

Notes on the study in general: TCR clonality did not significantly correlate with pathologic tumor regression. Only a small number of samples underwent TCR sequencing. Resected-tumor TCR richness correlated positively with pretherapy blood richness.

The CDR3 is 13 residues long. Looked up from germline, CDR1 is KGHSH and CDR2 is LQKENI. The V gene lost 4 bases and the J gene lost 0 bases, with 3 bases spanning the gap. Here the sequenced sample was peripheral blood, taken after neoadjuvant nivolumab, alone or with ipilimumab, at or shortly before surgery. The chain joins TRBV18 to TRBJ1-4, with D unclear. The TCR sequence derives from an adult with non-small cell lung cancer. CDR3 sequence (DNA): TGTGCCAGCTCACAAGCAACTAATGAAAAACTGTTTTTT. This codes for CASSQATNEKLFF.